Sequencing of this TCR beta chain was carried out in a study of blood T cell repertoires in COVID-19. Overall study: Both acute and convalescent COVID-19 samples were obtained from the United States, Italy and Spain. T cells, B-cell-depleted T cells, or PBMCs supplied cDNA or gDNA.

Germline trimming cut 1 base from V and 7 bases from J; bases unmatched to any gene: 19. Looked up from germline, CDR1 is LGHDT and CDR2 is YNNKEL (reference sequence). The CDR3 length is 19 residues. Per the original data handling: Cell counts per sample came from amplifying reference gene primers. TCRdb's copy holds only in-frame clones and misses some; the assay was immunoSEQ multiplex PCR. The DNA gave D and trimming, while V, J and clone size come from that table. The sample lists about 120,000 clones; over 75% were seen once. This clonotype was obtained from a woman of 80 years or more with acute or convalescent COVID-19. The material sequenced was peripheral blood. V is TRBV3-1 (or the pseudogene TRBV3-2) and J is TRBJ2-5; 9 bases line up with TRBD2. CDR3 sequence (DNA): TGTGCCAGCAGCCAAGCTTCGAGCGGGGGGACTTTACACCTCGGGACCCAGTACTTC. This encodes CASSQASSGGTLHLGTQYF.